This is a list of T cell receptor beta chains from one sample in a study of OX40 agonist ivuxolimab in advanced cancers. The table came from immunoSEQ multiplex PCR; TCRdb's copy has only in-frame clones and leaves some out. Of some 30,000 clones listed, about 93% are singletons. This material consisted of CD4+ or CD8+ T cells sorted from blood, taken in a trial of the OX40 agonist ivuxolimab. These receptors came from an adult with an advanced solid tumor such as melanoma, head and neck, liver or kidney cancer. The CDR3 runs from the conserved cysteine through the conserved F or W.

j_gene,v_gene,CDR3aa
TRBJ1-5,TRBV15,CATSRGASAYQPQHF
TRBJ1-1,TRBV5-1,CASSPPRPTEAFF
TRBJ1-1,TRBV7-9,CASSLSRSMNTEAFF
TRBJ2-7,TRBV7-9,CASSPTGAYEQYF
TRBJ2-5,TRBV6-6,CASSYVGAGETQYF
TRBJ2-7,TRBV5-1,CASMPGTGVYEQYF
TRBJ2-7,TRBV7-9,CASSLAGRGISYEQYF
TRBJ2-7,TRBV9,CASSVQSGRSYEQYF
TRBJ2-3,TRBV5-1,CASSEARGLADTQYF
TRBJ2-5,TRBV11-1,CASSPGLAPETQYF
TRBJ2-1,TRBV6-5,CASSKWTEYNEQFF
TRBJ2-7,TRBV5-4,CASSRTGAYEQYF
TRBJ2-7,TRBV5-1,CASSRGTGGYEQYF
TRBJ2-7,TRBV9,CASSVEAGTYEQYF
TRBJ1-1,TRBV19,CASSWQGDMNTEAFF
TRBJ1-5,TRBV6-1,CASSSPGQGRAQHF
TRBJ1-1,TRBV7-6,CASSLTQGLGTEAFF
TRBJ2-7,TRBV5-1,CASSFEGVGYEQYF